This TCR beta chain was identified during a study of cytomegalovirus exposure and HLA in healthy donors. Germline values: CDR1 SGDLS, CDR2 YYNGEE. This CDR3 has 16 residues. V lost 0 bases and J 4 bases, leaving 14 bases between the germline ends. Donors showed nominal health when sampled, although they likely had unrecorded immune exposures. Points from the study as a whole: There were some V segments, including TRBV6-2 and TRBV6-3, excluded as indistinguishable.

Primers included in the PCR were 60 Vbeta and 13 Jbeta primers. Data came from immunoSEQ multiplex PCR; TCRdb stores just in-frame clones and leaves some out. In the table there are tens of thousands of clones, roughly 77% of which are singletons. Points on this clone: The antigen remains unidentified.

The rearrangement uses TRBV9 and TRBJ2-1; D possibly corresponds to TRBD2 (5 bases). The clonotype comes from a woman in her thirties or forties in good health and CMV-seropositive. Input material: PBMCs. The CDR3 here is CASSVAERSVYNEQFF. Written as DNA, the CDR3 is TGTGCCAGCAGCGTAGCTGAGCGTAGCGTGTACAATGAGCAGTTCTTC.